Below, 7 T cell receptor beta chains from the same sample are listed, as sequenced in a study of PD-1 blockade in classical Hodgkin lymphoma. This table comes from immunoSEQ multiplex PCR, and its TCRdb copy is limited to in-frame clones, with some not included. The repertoire has approximately 27,000 clones, 80% to 90% of them found once; the top ten carry around 2.3%. Each and every patient relapsed after autologous stem cell transplantation, and patients got differing brentuximab vedotin exposure. Source: peripheral blood mononuclear cells (PBMCs), taken at baseline. These receptors were taken from a human donor with classical Hodgkin lymphoma.

In regard to this clone: In the same sample, other DNA sequences code for this CDR3. The chain recombines TRBV11-3 with TRBJ1-3, with 7 bases lining up with TRBD1. Per the germline V gene, CDR1 is SGHNT and CDR2 is YENEEA. V gave up 3 bases and J gave up 0 bases; unmatched junction bases: 2. This CDR3 is 15 amino acids long. The CDR3 sequence: CASSLGTASGNTIYF. The CDR3, as DNA: TGTGCCAGCAGCTTGGGGACAGCCTCTGGAAACACCATATATTTT.

The rearrangement joins TRBV6-6 to TRBJ1-1; 7 nucleotides match TRBD1. The CDR3 length is 14 residues. Germline trimming cut 8 bases from V and 1 base from J; bases unmatched to any gene: 7. Germline V gene data show CDR1 as MNHNY and CDR2 as SVGAGI (reference sequence). CDR3 sequence reads: CASETGWENTEAFF. CDR3 DNA: TGTGCCAGCGAGACAGGGTGGGAGAACACTGAAGCTTTCTTT.

The chain employs TRBV4-1 and TRBJ2-5, with D uncertain. There are 13 residues in the CDR3. The germline CDR1 and CDR2 sequences are MGHRA and YSYEKL. V was cut by 3 bases and J by 3 bases, with 8 bases left in between. This CDR3 is CASSHPSEETQYF. The CDR3 DNA sequence: TGCGCCAGCAGCCACCCCTCGGAAGAGACCCAGTACTTC.

The chain links TRBV5-1 to TRBJ2-6, with D unresolved. Germline CDR1 is SGHRS and CDR2 is YFSETQ. The V gene lost 4 bases and the J gene lost 3 bases, with 11 bases spanning the gap. The CDR3 length is 15 residues. CDR3 coding DNA: TGCGCCAGCAGCCAGCAGAGTATTGGGGCCAACGTCCTGACTTTC. Translated, it gives CASSQQSIGANVLTF. Complete variable domain (other parts from reference TRBV5-1 and TRBJ2-6): KAGVTQTPRYLIKTRGQQVTLSCSPISGHRSVSWYQQTPGQGLQFLFEYFSETQRNKGNFPGRFSGRQFSNSRSEMNVSTLELGDSALYLCASSQQSIGANVLTFGAGSRLTVL.

J is TRBJ2-7 and V is TRBV6-5; the D gene is possibly TRBD2 (7 bases). Looked up from germline, CDR1 is MNHEY and CDR2 is SVGAGI. V gave up 5 bases and J gave up 6 bases, with 17 bases separating them. The length of the CDR3 is 14 residues. The CDR3 coding sequence is TGTGCCAGCAGTCCTCCCCCGGGGGGCGGCGAGCAGTACTTC. This encodes CASSPPPGGGEQYF.

CDR3 loop: CASSPAGGGNTIYF. CDR3 nucleotide sequence: TGTGCCAGCTCACCGGCAGGAGGTGGAAACACCATATATTTT. The genes are TRBV18 and TRBJ1-3; no clear D gene. This CDR3 spans 14 amino acids. The V gene lost 3 bases and the J gene lost 3 bases, with 9 bases spanning the gap. Germline V gives CDR1 KGHSH, CDR2 LQKENI.

This sequence joins TRBV5-4 and TRBJ2-5; D is unclear. V lost 6 bases, J lost 2 bases, and 11 bases lay in between. The CDR3 is 13 residues long. Germline V gene data show CDR1 as SGHNT and CDR2 as YYREEE (reference sequence). The CDR3 sequence is CASTLDTQETQYF. CDR3 DNA: TGTGCCAGCACCCTTGACACACAAGAGACCCAGTACTTC. The whole variable domain, filled in from reference TRBV5-4 and TRBJ2-5, reads ETGVTQSPTHLIKTRGQQVTLRCSSQSGHNTVSWYQQALGQGPQFIFQYYREEENGRGNFPPRFSGLQFPNYSSELNVNALELDDSALYLCASTLDTQETQYFGPGTRLLVL.